Listed below are T cell receptor beta chains from one sample, sequenced in a study of CD8+ T cells in alopecia areata. Data came from immunoSEQ multiplex PCR; TCRdb stores just in-frame clones and leaves some out. The table has about 110,000 clones, approximately 63% seen once. The source material was CD8+ T cells sorted from blood. Receptor source: a human donor in good health. CDR3s include the opening cysteine and the closing phenylalanine or tryptophan. The D gene is left open where the match is weak. Expanded clones get a size class; other rows say once, few or many, or leave the size out.

>TRBV2|11|TRBJ2-7|-|-
TGTGCCAGCATGTCGTCCTACGAGCAGTACTTC
CASMSSYEQYF
>TRBV15|15|TRBJ1-1|-|-
TGTGCCACCAGCAGAGATCGGTCAGGGGTAGCTGAAGCTTTCTTT
CATSRDRSGVAEAFF
>TRBV4-1|16|TRBJ2-7|TRBD1|-
TGCGCCAGCAGCCAATTCTCAACAGGGGGTTCCCACGAGCAGTACTTC
CASSQFSTGGSHEQYF
>TRBV25-1|15|TRBJ2-5|-|-
TGTGCCAGCAGTGATTGGGGGACGGGACAAGAGACCCAGTACTTC
CASSDWGTGQETQYF
>TRBV11-2|15|TRBJ2-5|-|few
TGTGCCAGCAGCTTAGGCTTAGGTCTGAAAGAGACCCAGTACTTC
CASSLGLGLKETQYF
>TRBV5-4|17|TRBJ2-5|TRBD1|few
TGTGCCAGCAGCCAAGATGGTATGGGACAGGGTGGAGAGACCCAGTACTTC
CASSQDGMGQGGETQYF
>TRBV27|18|TRBJ2-7|TRBD1|-
TGTGCCAGCAGTCCTAGGACAGGGGGCGACATCAGAGACTACGAGCAGTACTTC
CASSPRTGGDIRDYEQYF
>TRBV4-1|13|TRBJ2-2|-|-
TGCGCCAGCAGCCAAGATTCCACCGGGGAGCTGTTTTTT
CASSQDSTGELFF
>TRBV13|15|TRBJ2-7|-|-
TGTGCCAGCAGCATAGGACAGATCGGGTCTAACGAGCAGTACTTC
CASSIGQIGSNEQYF
>TRBV5-6|14|TRBJ1-4|TRBD1|-
TGTGCCAGCAGCTTGGAACAGGGGTTCGAAAAACTGTTTTTT
CASSLEQGFEKLFF
>TRBV13|13|TRBJ2-7|-|-
TGTGCCAGCAGCTTGGGGGTGACCGGGGAGCAGTACTTC
CASSLGVTGEQYF
>TRBV2|15|TRBJ2-1|TRBD2|few
TGTGCCAGCAGTGAAGGGACTAGCGTCGACAATGAGCAGTTCTTC
CASSEGTSVDNEQFF
>TRBV6-5|14|TRBJ2-2|TRBD1|-
TGTGCCAGCAGTTACTTGGGACAGCCCGGGGAGCTGTTTTTT
CASSYLGQPGELFF
>TRBV7-9|13|TRBJ2-5|-|-
TGTGCCAGCAGCTTAGGCTACCAAGAGACCCAGTACTTC
CASSLGYQETQYF
>TRBV6-1|14|TRBJ1-2|TRBD1|-
TGTGCCAGCAGTGCATCCGGGACAGCTGATGGCTACACCTTC
CASSASGTADGYTF
>TRBV7-8|15|TRBJ1-2|-|-
TGTGCCAGCAGCCATAACCCGGGGGCTAACTATGGCTACACCTTC
CASSHNPGANYGYTF
>TRBV6-5|11|TRBJ2-7|-|-
TGTGCCAGCAGTCCCTCCTACGAGCAGTACTTC
CASSPSYEQYF
>TRBV15|12|TRBJ2-3|-|-
TGTGCCACCAGCAGCCGGGGTGATACGCAGTATTTT
CATSSRGDTQYF
>TRBV11-1|17|TRBJ2-7|-|once
TGTGCCAGCAGCCGCCGCGGAACTAGGGGACCTAACTACGAGCAGTACTTC
CASSRRGTRGPNYEQYF
>TRBV5-4|15|TRBJ1-1|-|few
TGTGCCAGCAGCCTCGCTCAGGGGTACGGAACTGAAGCTTTCTTT
CASSLAQGYGTEAFF
>TRBV7-9|13|TRBJ1-2|-|-
TGTGCCAGTCGAGCCAGGGGAAACTATGGCTACACCTTC
CASRARGNYGYTF
>TRBV29-1|12|TRBJ2-2|-|-
TGCAGCTATGGGTGGAACACCGGGGAGCTGTTTTTT
CSYGWNTGELFF
>TRBV13|17|TRBJ2-2|TRBD2|once
TGTGCCAGCAGCTTAGGCGAGCGGGGGACCTACACCGGGGAGCTGTTTTTT
CASSLGERGTYTGELFF
>TRBV29-1|12|TRBJ2-1|-|-
TGCAGCGTTGAAACGGGCTACAATGAGCAGTTCTTC
CSVETGYNEQFF
>TRBV7-2|15|TRBJ2-5|TRBD2|-
TGTGCCAGCTCCCGGGGGACTAGCGGGCGAGAGACCCAGTACTTC
CASSRGTSGRETQYF
>TRBV18|22|TRBJ2-2|-|-
TGTGCCAGCTCACCTCGCCGCTTATTGAACATAATCTTCTACGGGACGTCCGGGGAGCTGTTTTTT
CASSPRRLLNIIFYGTSGELFF
>TRBV5-6|12|TRBJ2-3|-|-
TGTGCCAGCAGCCGCGGGGCAGATACGCAGTATTTT
CASSRGADTQYF
>TRBV30|15|TRBJ1-3|-|-
TGTGCCTGGAGTGTACAAGGGGACCTTGGAAACACCATATATTTT
CAWSVQGDLGNTIYF
>TRBV7-9|12|TRBJ2-7|-|-
TGTGCCAGCAGCGGGGGGCGATACGAGCAGTACTTC
CASSGGRYEQYF
>TRBV6-6|14|TRBJ2-7|TRBD2|-
TGTGCCAGCAGTGATGGACTAGCGGCCTACGAGCAGTACTTC
CASSDGLAAYEQYF
>TRBV7-2|15|TRBJ2-7|-|-
TGTGCCAGCAGCTTACTTCTGGCAGCGTCCTACGAGCAGTACTTC
CASSLLLAASYEQYF
>TRBV4-2|14|TRBJ2-5|-|-
TGTGCCAGCAGCCAAGCGGGACTCTGGGAGACCCAGTACTTC
CASSQAGLWETQYF
>TRBV10-3|11|TRBJ1-2|-|-
TGTGCCATCCACAATGAATATGGCTACACCTTC
CAIHNEYGYTF
>TRBV28|15|TRBJ2-3|TRBD2|-
TGTGCCAGCACTACTAGCGGGGGACCCACAGATACGCAGTATTTT
CASTTSGGPTDTQYF
>TRBV7-2|12|TRBJ2-7|-|-
TGTGCCAGCAGCCTAGGGGTCTACGAGCAGTACTTC
CASSLGVYEQYF
>TRBV7-9|14|TRBJ1-2|TRBD1|few
TGTGCCAGCAGCTTAATCAGGGGGCGGCGGGGCTACACCTTC
CASSLIRGRRGYTF
>TRBV7-8|19|TRBJ2-3|TRBD2|few
TGTGCCAGCACCCCGTTCTGGACTAGCGGGGGGGCCCTCACAGATACGCAGTATTTT
CASTPFWTSGGALTDTQYF
>TRBV10-3|12|TRBJ2-1|-|few
TGTGCCATCAGCGACCCCGTTGATGAGCAGTTCTTC
CAISDPVDEQFF
>TRBV28|13|TRBJ2-3|-|-
TGTGCCAGCGCTGCCCCAGGGATGAATACGCAGTATTTT
CASAAPGMNTQYF
>TRBV11-3|15|TRBJ2-2|-|medium-sized
TGTGCCAGCAGCCCCAACTTCGGGTCCACCGGGGAGCTGTTTTTT
CASSPNFGSTGELFF
>TRBV7-9|17|TRBJ2-2|TRBD2|few
TGTGCCAGCAGCTTATCCAGCGGGGGGTGCTGCACCGGGGAGCTGTTTTTT
CASSLSSGGCCTGELFF
>TRBV5-1|14|TRBJ2-7|-|-
TGCGCCAGCAGCTTGAGCAGGGTGAGCGACGAGCAGTACTTC
CASSLSRVSDEQYF
>TRBV10-3|16|TRBJ2-6|-|many
TGTGCCATCAGTGATACAGGCAGCTCTGGGGCCAACGTCCTGACTTTC
CAISDTGSSGANVLTF
>TRBV4-3|13|TRBJ2-7|-|few
TGCGCCAGCAGCCAAGACAGGGGCGACGAGCAGTACTTC
CASSQDRGDEQYF
>TRBV4-3|16|TRBJ2-6|TRBD1|few
TGCGCCAGCAGCCAAGACAGGGGGTCTGGGGCCAACGTCCTGACTTTC
CASSQDRGSGANVLTF
>TRBV9|15|TRBJ2-5|TRBD1|once
TGTGCCAGCAGCACGACCGGGACAGAGCAAGAGACCCAGTACTTC
CASSTTGTEQETQYF
>TRBV9|15|TRBJ1-6|TRBD1|-
TGTGCCAGCAGCGAAGATGGACAGGGGAGTTCACCCCTCCACTTT
CASSEDGQGSSPLHF
>TRBV7-6|15|TRBJ2-1|-|-
TGTGCCAGCAGCTCAGCGGTAGTGAAGGACAATGAGCAGTTCTTC
CASSSAVVKDNEQFF
>TRBV4-1|15|TRBJ2-7|-|-
TGCGCCAGCAGCCCGCGGTCAGGGGATACCTACGAGCAGTACTTC
CASSPRSGDTYEQYF
>TRBV19|18|TRBJ1-1|-|once
TGTGCCAGTAGCCATAGGTCGGGACTCCTGGACTCGAACACTGAAGCTTTCTTT
CASSHRSGLLDSNTEAFF
>TRBV7-8|14|TRBJ1-6|-|-
TGTGCCAGCAGCTTTCGGGACGGATATTCACCCCTCCACTTT
CASSFRDGYSPLHF
>TRBV5-6|15|TRBJ2-7|TRBD1|-
TGTGCCAGCAGCTCGGACAGGGCCTTTCCCTACGAGCAGTACTTC
CASSSDRAFPYEQYF
>TRBV29-1|15|TRBJ1-2|-|few
TGCAGCGCCAAGGGCGGGGGCGAACCAGCCGGTGGCTACACCTTC
CSAKGGGEPAGGYTF
>TRBV14|16|TRBJ1-1|-|-
TGTGCCAGCAGCCAAAGCCTTCCGGGACCGACCACTGAAGCTTTCTTT
CASSQSLPGPTTEAFF